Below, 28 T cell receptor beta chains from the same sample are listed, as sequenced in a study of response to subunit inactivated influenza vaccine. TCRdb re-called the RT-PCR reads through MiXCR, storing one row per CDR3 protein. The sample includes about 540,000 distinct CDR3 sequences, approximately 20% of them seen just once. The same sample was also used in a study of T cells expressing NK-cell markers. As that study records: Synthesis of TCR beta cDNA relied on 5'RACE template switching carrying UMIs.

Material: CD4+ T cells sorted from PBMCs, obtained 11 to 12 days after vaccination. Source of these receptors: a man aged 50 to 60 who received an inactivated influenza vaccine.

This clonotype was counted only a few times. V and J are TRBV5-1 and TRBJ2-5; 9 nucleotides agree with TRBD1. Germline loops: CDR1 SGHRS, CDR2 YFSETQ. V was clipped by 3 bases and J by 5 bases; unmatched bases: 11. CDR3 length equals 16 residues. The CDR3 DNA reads TGCGCCAGCAGCTCCGGGACAGGGACCAGGGGGGAGACCCAGTACTTC. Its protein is CASSSGTGTRGETQYF.

CDR3 in DNA: TGTGCCAGCAGAGTCGGGACAGATCAAGAGACCCAGTACTTC. This sequence encodes CASRVGTDQETQYF. The V and J genes are TRBV6-9 and TRBJ2-5; 7 nucleotides agree with TRBD1. This CDR3 spans 14 amino acids. CDR1 and CDR2 (germline): MNHGY, SVAAGI. With 6 bases clipped from V and 2 bases from J, the junction kept 6 bases outside the gene matches.

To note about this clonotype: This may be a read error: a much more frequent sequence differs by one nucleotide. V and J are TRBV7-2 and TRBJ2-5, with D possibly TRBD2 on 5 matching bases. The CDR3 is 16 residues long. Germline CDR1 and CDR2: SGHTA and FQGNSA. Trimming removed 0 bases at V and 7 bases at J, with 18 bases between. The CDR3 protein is CASSLAGRGNHRTQYF. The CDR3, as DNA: TGTGCCAGCAGCTTAGCTGGTAGAGGGAACCACCGGACCCAGTACTTC.

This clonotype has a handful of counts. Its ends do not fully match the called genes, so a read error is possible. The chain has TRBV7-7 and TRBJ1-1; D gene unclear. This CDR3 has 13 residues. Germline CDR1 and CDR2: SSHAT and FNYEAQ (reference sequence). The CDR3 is CASSMSPDTEAFF. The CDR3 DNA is TGTGCTAGCAGCATGAGCCCCGACACTGAAGCTTTCTTT.

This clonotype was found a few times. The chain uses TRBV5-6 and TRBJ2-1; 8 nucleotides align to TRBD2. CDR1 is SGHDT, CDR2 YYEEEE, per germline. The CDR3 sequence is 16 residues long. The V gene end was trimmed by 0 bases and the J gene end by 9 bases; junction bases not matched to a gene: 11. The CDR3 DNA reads TGTGCCAGCAGCTTGGAATTGACGGGGGGGCATCGTGAGCAGTTCTTC. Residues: CASSLELTGGHREQFF.

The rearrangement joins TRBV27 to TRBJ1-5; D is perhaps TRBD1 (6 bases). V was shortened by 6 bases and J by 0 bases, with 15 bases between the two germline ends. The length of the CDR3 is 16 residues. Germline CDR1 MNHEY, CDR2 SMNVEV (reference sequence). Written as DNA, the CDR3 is TGTGCCAGCAGCCCTGGGAGGGGGAATAGCAATCAGCCCCAGCATTTT. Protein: CASSPGRGNSNQPQHF.

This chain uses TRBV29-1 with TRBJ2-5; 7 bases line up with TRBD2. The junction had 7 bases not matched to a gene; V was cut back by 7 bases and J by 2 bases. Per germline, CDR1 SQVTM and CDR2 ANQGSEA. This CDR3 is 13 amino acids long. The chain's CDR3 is CSAKLAEQETQYF. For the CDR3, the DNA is TGCAGCGCAAAGCTAGCGGAACAAGAGACCCAGTACTTC.

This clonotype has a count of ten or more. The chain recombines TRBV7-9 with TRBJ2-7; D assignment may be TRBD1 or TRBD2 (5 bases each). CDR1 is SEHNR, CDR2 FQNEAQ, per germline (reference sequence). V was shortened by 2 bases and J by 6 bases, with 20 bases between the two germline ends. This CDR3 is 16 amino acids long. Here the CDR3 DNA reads TGTGCCAGCAGCTTAACGACGGGACGGCTGAAGGGCGAGCAGTACTTC. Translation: CASSLTTGRLKGEQYF.

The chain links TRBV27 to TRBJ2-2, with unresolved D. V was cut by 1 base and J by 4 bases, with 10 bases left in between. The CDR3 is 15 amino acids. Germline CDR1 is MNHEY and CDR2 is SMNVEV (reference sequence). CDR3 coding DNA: TGTGCCAGCAGTTTATTTCCTCTGGGCACCGGGGAGCTGTTTTTT. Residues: CASSLFPLGTGELFF.

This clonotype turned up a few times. The CDR3 protein is CASSQDLAGRTDTQYF. As DNA, the CDR3 is TGTGCCAGCAGCCAAGATTTAGCGGGGCGTACAGATACGCAGTATTTT. The chain is built from TRBV4-2 and TRBJ2-3, with 8 bases matching TRBD2. The V gene end was trimmed by 0 bases and the J gene end by 3 bases; junction bases not matched to a gene: 5. The CDR3 contains 16 residues. Germline lookup yields CDR1 LGHNA and CDR2 YNFKEQ.

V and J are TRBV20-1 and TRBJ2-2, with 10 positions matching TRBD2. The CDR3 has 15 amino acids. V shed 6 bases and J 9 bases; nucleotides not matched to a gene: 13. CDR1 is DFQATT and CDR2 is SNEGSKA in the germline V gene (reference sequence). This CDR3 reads CSARASGRAYRELFF. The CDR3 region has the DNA TGCAGTGCCAGGGCAAGCGGGAGGGCCTACCGGGAGCTGTTTTTT.

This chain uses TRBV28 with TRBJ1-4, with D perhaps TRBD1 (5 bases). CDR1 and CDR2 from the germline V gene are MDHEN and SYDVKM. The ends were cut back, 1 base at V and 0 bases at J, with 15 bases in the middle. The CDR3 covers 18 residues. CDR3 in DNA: TGTGCCAGCAGTTTATCCTCCGGCTGGGGCTCAACTAATGAAAAACTGTTTTTT. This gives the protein CASSLSSGWGSTNEKLFF. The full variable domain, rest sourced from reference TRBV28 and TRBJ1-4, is DVKVTQSSRYLVKRTGEKVFLECVQDMDHENMFWYRQDPGLGLRLIYFSYDVKMKEKGDIPEGYSVSREKKERFSLILESASTNQTSMYLCASSLSSGWGSTNEKLFFGSGTQLSVL.

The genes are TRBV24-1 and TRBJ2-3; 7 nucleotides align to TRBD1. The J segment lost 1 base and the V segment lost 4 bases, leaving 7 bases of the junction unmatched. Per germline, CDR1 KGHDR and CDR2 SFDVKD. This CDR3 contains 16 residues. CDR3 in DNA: TGTGCCACCAGTGACGCCACCGGGACAGGCACAGATACGCAGTATTTT. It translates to CATSDATGTGTDTQYF.

The CDR3 bases are TGCGCCAGCAGCTCCAAACTTAGACAGGGGAACACTGAAGCTTTCTTT. Its translation is CASSSKLRQGNTEAFF. This sequence joins TRBV5-1 and TRBJ1-1; TRBD1 matches at 7 bases. After removal of 3 bases from V and 1 base from J, the junction contained 9 bases not matched to a gene. Germline loops: CDR1 SGHRS, CDR2 YFSETQ. This CDR3 contains 16 residues.

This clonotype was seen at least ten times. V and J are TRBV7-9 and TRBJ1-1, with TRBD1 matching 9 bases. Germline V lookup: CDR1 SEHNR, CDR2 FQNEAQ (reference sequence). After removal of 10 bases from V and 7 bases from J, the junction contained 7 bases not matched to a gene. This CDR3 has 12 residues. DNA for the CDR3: TGTGCCACAAGGGGACAGGGTTTTGAAGCTTTCTTT. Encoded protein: CATRGQGFEAFF.

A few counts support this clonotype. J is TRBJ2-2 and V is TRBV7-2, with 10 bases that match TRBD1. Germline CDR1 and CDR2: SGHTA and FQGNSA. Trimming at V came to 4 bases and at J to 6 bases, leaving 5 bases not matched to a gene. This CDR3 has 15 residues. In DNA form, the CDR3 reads TGTGCCAGCAGCTCCCGGGACAGGGGCGCCGGGGAGCTGTTTTTT. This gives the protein CASSSRDRGAGELFF. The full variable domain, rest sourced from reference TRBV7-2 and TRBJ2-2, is GAGVSQSPSNKVTEKGKDVELRCDPISGHTALYWYRQSLGQGLEFLIYFQGNSAPDKSGLPSDRFSAERTGGSVSTLTIQRTQQEDSAVYLCASSSRDRGAGELFFGEGSRLTVL.

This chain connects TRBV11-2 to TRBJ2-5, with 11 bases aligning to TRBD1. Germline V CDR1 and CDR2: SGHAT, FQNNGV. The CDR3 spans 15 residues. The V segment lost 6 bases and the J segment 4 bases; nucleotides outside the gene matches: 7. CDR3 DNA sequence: TGTGCCAGCAGACCTTATGGGACAGGGGGAGAGACCCAGTACTTC. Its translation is CASRPYGTGGETQYF.

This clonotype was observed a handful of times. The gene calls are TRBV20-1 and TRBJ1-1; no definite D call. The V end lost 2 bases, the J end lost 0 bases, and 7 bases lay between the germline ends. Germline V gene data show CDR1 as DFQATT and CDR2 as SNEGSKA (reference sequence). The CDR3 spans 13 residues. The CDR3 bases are TGCAGTGCTAGACGCTTATTGAACACTGAAGCTTTCTTT. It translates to CSARRLLNTEAFF.

CDR3 coding DNA: TGTGCCAGCAGTCTGTTACTAGCGGGAGGTTACTACAATGAGCAGTTCTTC. As protein: CASSLLLAGGYYNEQFF. The chain couples TRBV27 to TRBJ2-1; TRBD2 matches at 12 bases. Germline V gives CDR1 MNHEY, CDR2 SMNVEV (reference sequence). Trimming took 5 bases from V and 3 from J; bases not matched to a gene: 8. This CDR3 region has 17 residues.

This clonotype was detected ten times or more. CDR3 in DNA: TGCAGCGTTGCCCCCCAGAGAAGCCAAGAGACCCAGTACTTC. The encoded protein is CSVAPQRSQETQYF. J is TRBJ2-5 and V is TRBV29-1; D remains ambiguous. CDR1 SQVTM and CDR2 ANQGSEA come from the germline V gene. Trimming pared 4 bases from V and 1 base from J, leaving 13 bases between. The CDR3 length is 14 residues.

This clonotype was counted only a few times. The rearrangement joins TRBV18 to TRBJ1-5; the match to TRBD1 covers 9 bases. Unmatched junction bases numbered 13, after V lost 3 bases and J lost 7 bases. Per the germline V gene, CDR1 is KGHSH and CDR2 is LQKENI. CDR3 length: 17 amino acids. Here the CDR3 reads CASSPQGGGQGRQPQHF. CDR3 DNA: TGTGCCAGCTCACCTCAGGGCGGGGGACAGGGAAGACAGCCCCAGCATTTT.

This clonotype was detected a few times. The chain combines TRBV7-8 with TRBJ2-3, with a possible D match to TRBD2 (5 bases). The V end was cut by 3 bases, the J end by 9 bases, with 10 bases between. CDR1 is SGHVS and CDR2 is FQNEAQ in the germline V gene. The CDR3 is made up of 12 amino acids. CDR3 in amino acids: CASSFTSATQYF. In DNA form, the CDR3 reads TGTGCCAGCAGCTTCACTAGTGCCACGCAGTATTTT.

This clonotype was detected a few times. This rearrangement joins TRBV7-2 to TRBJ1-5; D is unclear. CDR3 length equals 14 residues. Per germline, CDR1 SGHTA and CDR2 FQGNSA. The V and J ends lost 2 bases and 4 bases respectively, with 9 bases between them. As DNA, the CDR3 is TGTGCCAGCAGCTTATCACACGGGAATCAGCCCCAGCATTTT. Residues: CASSLSHGNQPQHF.

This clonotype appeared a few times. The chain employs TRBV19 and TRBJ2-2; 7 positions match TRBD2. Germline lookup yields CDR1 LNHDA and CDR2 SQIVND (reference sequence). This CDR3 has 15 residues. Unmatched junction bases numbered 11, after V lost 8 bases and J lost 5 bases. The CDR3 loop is CASGLGGGTTGELFF. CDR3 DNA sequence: TGTGCCAGTGGTCTGGGCGGGGGTACGACCGGGGAGCTGTTTTTT.

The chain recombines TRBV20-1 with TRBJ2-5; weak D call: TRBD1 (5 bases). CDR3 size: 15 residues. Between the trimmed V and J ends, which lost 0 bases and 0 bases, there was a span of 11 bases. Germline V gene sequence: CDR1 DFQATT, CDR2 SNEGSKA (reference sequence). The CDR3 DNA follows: TGCAGTGCTAGAGATAAAAAGGGGTACCAAGAGACCCAGTACTTC. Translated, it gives CSARDKKGYQETQYF.

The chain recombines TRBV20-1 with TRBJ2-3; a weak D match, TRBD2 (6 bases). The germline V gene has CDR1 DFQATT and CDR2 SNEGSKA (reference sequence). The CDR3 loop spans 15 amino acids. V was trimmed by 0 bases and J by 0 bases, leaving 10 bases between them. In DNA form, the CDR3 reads TGCAGTGCTAGAGAAACTAGCCCTAGCACAGATACGCAGTATTTT. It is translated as CSARETSPSTDTQYF.

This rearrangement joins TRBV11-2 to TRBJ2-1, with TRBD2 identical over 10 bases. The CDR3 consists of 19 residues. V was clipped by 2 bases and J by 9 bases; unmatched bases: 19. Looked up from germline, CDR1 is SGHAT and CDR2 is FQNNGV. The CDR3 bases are TGTGCCAGCAGCTTATATCTGGGGCGAGCGGGAGGGCCTGCGGGTGAGCAGTTCTTC. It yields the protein CASSLYLGRAGGPAGEQFF.

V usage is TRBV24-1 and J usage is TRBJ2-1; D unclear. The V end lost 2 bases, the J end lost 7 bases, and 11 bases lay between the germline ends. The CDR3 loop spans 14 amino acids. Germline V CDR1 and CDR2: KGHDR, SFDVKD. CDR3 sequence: CATSDWGRRNEQFF. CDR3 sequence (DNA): TGTGCCACCAGTGATTGGGGAAGGCGGAATGAGCAGTTCTTC.